This passage covers 16 T cell receptor beta chains from one sample sequenced in a study of shared clonotypes between healthy human individuals. Sequenced by immunoSEQ multiplex PCR; TCRdb stores in-frame clones only, minus some. The repertoire holds a few million clones, over 85% seen once, with around 0.4% in the top ten. The sequenced sample was naive CD4+ T cells from PBMCs. Indicated subset: CD45RA+ positively selected. These receptors all stem from a man between 18 and 29 years old in good health. Some clones in this sample may be carry-over from other donors' samples.

The chain is built from TRBV5-1 and TRBJ1-5, with TRBD1 as a possible D gene (6 bases). Trimming stripped 4 bases from V and 2 bases from J, with 13 bases between. The CDR3 covers 15 residues. Germline V gene sequence: CDR1 SGHRS, CDR2 YFSETQ. The CDR3 coding sequence is TGCGCCAGCAGCCCTCAGGGGATGGGCAATCAGCCCCAGCATTTT. It specifies CASSPQGMGNQPQHF.

About this clone itself: The same CDR3 also results from other DNA sequences found in this sample. V gene TRBV30 combines with J gene TRBJ2-7; 11 bases agree with TRBD1. This CDR3 is 13 amino acids long. The germline gives CDR1 GTSNPN, CDR2 SVGIG (reference sequence). Germline trimming cut 5 bases from V and 2 bases from J; bases unmatched to any gene: 2. The CDR3 DNA reads as TGTGCCTGGCGGACAGGGGGCCCCTACGAGCAGTACTTC. Protein: CAWRTGGPYEQYF.

This clone was observed a single time. The chain couples TRBV5-5 to TRBJ1-2; 7 bases line up with TRBD1. This CDR3 is 13 amino acids long. J was trimmed by 3 bases and V by 2 bases; bases with no gene match: 1. Germline V gives CDR1 SGHKS, CDR2 YYEKEE (reference sequence). In DNA form, the CDR3 reads TGTGCCAGCAGCTTCCAGGGGGACTATGGCTACACCTTC. Translation: CASSFQGDYGYTF.

With regard to this clone: The same CDR3 can be traced to other DNA sequences in this sample. The chain has TRBV5-1 and TRBJ1-5, with 7 bases aligning to TRBD1. Per germline, CDR1 SGHRS and CDR2 YFSETQ. The length of the CDR3 is 14 residues. With 1 base clipped from V and 3 bases from J, the junction kept 1 base outside the gene matches. CDR3 region: CASSLTGVNQPQHF. CDR3 nucleotides: TGCGCCAGCAGCTTGACAGGGGTCAATCAGCCCCAGCATTTT.

This chain uses TRBV6-6 with TRBJ1-4; weak D call: TRBD1 (5 bases). The CDR3 contains 14 residues. The germline gives CDR1 MNHNY, CDR2 SVGAGI (reference sequence). Trimming removed 6 bases at V and 5 bases at J, with 13 bases between. The CDR3 sequence is CASRAGGGNEKLFF. The CDR3 DNA reads TGTGCCAGCAGAGCTGGGGGTGGGAATGAAAAACTGTTTTTT.

V gene TRBV7-9 combines with J gene TRBJ1-4; 8 nucleotides agree with TRBD1. The CDR3 runs to 14 residues. Germline loops: CDR1 SEHNR, CDR2 FQNEAQ (reference sequence). Trimming at V came to 3 bases and at J to 7 bases, leaving 4 bases not matched to a gene. CDR3 loop: CASSFRTGLEKLFF. In nucleotides, the CDR3 is TGTGCCAGCAGCTTTAGGACAGGGCTTGAAAAACTGTTTTTT.

The chain links TRBV5-1 to TRBJ2-5, with 11 bases lining up with TRBD2. CDR3 length equals 15 residues. Unmatched junction bases numbered 7, after V lost 4 bases and J lost 5 bases. The germline CDR1 and CDR2 sequences are SGHRS and YFSETQ. CDR3 protein: CASSIEGLAAETQYF. CDR3 in DNA: TGCGCCAGCAGCATAGAGGGACTAGCGGCGGAGACCCAGTACTTC.

The chain employs TRBV19 and TRBJ2-2; no clear D gene. The CDR3 extends over 14 amino acids. CDR1 and CDR2 from the germline V gene are LNHDA and SQIVND (reference sequence). V was clipped by 5 bases and J by 6 bases, with 13 bases between them. The CDR3 protein is CASSLGIGSGELFF. In DNA form, the CDR3 reads TGTGCCAGTAGTCTAGGCATTGGCTCCGGGGAGCTGTTTTTT.

This chain uses TRBV7-2 with TRBJ2-1; 9 bases are shared with TRBD1. This CDR3 comprises 13 residues. V shed 5 bases and J 9 bases; nucleotides not matched to a gene: 5. The germline V gene has CDR1 SGHTA and CDR2 FQGNSA. The CDR3 loop reads CASSPGTGREQFF. In DNA, the CDR3 is TGTGCCAGCAGCCCGGGGACAGGGCGTGAGCAGTTCTTC.

The gene calls are TRBV5-6 and TRBJ1-5; a possible D gene is TRBD1 (6 bases). From germline, CDR1 is SGHDT and CDR2 YYEEEE. The CDR3 contains 16 residues. Deletions cut 3 bases from V and 0 bases from J, with 13 bases between. The CDR3 here is CASSYRQAYSNQPQHF. The CDR3, as DNA: TGTGCCAGCAGCTACCGACAGGCCTATAGCAATCAGCCCCAGCATTTT.

The chain couples TRBV9 to TRBJ1-1, with D possibly matching TRBD1 (5 bases). Looked up from germline, CDR1 is SGDLS and CDR2 is YYNGEE. Trimming removed 4 bases from V and 1 base from J, with 14 bases in between. CDR3 size: 15 residues. In nucleotides, the CDR3 is TGTGCCAGCAGCCCCTGGGGCAGTGCGAACACTGAAGCTTTCTTT. This codes for CASSPWGSANTEAFF.

The chain couples TRBV28 to TRBJ2-7; D is tentatively TRBD1 or TRBD2 (7 bases each). V lost 3 bases to trimming and J lost 5 bases, with 14 bases between them. The CDR3 has 14 amino acids. CDR1 and CDR2 from the germline V gene are MDHEN and SYDVKM. As DNA, the CDR3 is TGTGCCAGCAGTTTCTTACAGGGGAGGGACGAGCAGTACTTC. Translation: CASSFLQGRDEQYF.

This chain connects TRBV28 to TRBJ2-5, with TRBD2 identical over 16 bases. Losses at the gene ends were 6 bases for V and 3 bases for J; bases not matched to a gene: 13. The length of the CDR3 is 19 residues. Germline V gene lookup returns CDR1 MDHEN and CDR2 SYDVKM. CDR3 sequence (DNA): TGTGCCAGCAGGGGGACTAGCGGGAGGGCCGGAGGGGCAAAAGAGACCCAGTACTTC. Translation gives CASRGTSGRAGGAKETQYF.

The genes are TRBV29-1 and TRBJ1-1, with 11 nucleotides matching TRBD1. V lost 7 bases, J lost 2 bases, and 9 bases stayed unmatched. This CDR3 has 15 residues. CDR1 SQVTM and CDR2 ANQGSEA come from the germline V gene. CDR3 protein: CSAAGTGGLNTEAFF. In nucleotides, the CDR3 is TGCAGCGCAGCCGGGACAGGGGGGCTCAACACTGAAGCTTTCTTT.

This chain links TRBV15 with TRBJ1-2; the D is unclear. Germline V lookup: CDR1 LNHNV, CDR2 YYDKDF (reference sequence). The CDR3 is 18 residues long. The V and J ends lost 5 bases and 4 bases respectively, with 26 bases between them. The CDR3 loop is CATSSRPLWQLDSYGYTF. Written as DNA, the CDR3 is TGTGCCACCAGCTCAAGACCGCTTTGGCAGCTTGATTCCTATGGCTACACCTTC.

The chain couples TRBV6-6 to TRBJ2-3; D remains unclear. The CDR3 runs to 13 residues. Germline V lookup: CDR1 MNHNY, CDR2 SVGAGI (reference sequence). Trimming shortened V by 5 bases and J by 5 bases, and 11 bases separated the two germline ends. Written as DNA, the CDR3 is TGTGCCAGCAGTCTCAGTGGGCTAGATACGCAGTATTTT. Translation: CASSLSGLDTQYF.